This T cell receptor (beta chain) comes out of a study of human thymus T cells. Findings and caveats of the study: Usage of V and J genes appeared biased in thymic and blood repertoires. As related research reported, thymic repertoires overlapped highly among unrelated individuals.

Corrective cardiac operations yielded the resected thymus tissue. Donors were healthy Finnish infants having corrective surgery for congenital heart defects. Comments on this clone: Its antigen remains unidentified.

Sequenced by immunoSEQ multiplex PCR; TCRdb stores in-frame clones only, minus some. Of more than 70,000 clones in the sample, 96% were seen once. V trimming: 0 bases; J trimming: 5 bases; junction bases outside the gene matches: 5. This CDR3 spans 15 amino acids. Germline V lookup: CDR1 SQVTM, CDR2 ANQGSEA. Sequencing was done on a sample of thymus tissue. The receptor was derived from a boy less than two years old with a congenital heart defect but otherwise immunologically healthy. The chain recombines TRBV29-1 with TRBJ1-4, with 8 nucleotides matching TRBD1. The CDR3 loop reads CSVEDPDRENEKLFF. DNA for the CDR3: TGCAGCGTTGAAGATCCGGACAGGGAGAATGAAAAACTGTTTTTT. The full variable domain, with the rest looked up from reference TRBV29-1 and TRBJ1-4, is SAVISQKPSRDICQRGTSLTIQCQVDSQVTMMFWYRQQPGQSLTLIATANQGSEATYESGFVIDKFPISRPNLTFSTLTVSNMSPEDSSIYLCSVEDPDRENEKLFFGSGTQLSVL.